This T cell receptor beta chain was sequenced during a study of CD8 T cells in ankylosing spondylitis (dated by TCRdb to about 2017). The study in broad terms: T cell receptor beta repertoires were profiled in healthy donors and ankylosing spondylitis patients so that disease-linked TCR variants could be found. The whole study cohort included about a hundred healthy donors and 25 ankylosing spondylitis patients. Peripheral blood was sampled, and synovial fluid was also collected from ankylosing spondylitis patients. On the study overall, not on this receptor specifically: According to the report, matched synovial fluid samples from ankylosing spondylitis patients were significantly enriched for the disease-linked clones. Some TCR beta motif variants had previously been reported in synovial fluid and blood of reactive arthritis patients, which suggested common disease-initiation mechanisms. The disease-linked clones had a CD8+ phenotype and were found at relatively low frequencies in peripheral blood. Blood from ankylosing spondylitis patients appeared to be characterized by a TCR beta motif made up of under ten highly homologous amino acid variants.

The run used an Illumina HiSeq 2500. TCR beta libraries were prepared by quantitative 5'-RACE with molecular barcodes. From the authors' description of their analysis: Disease-linked TCR variants were identified with a new computational method built on a probabilistic model of VDJ rearrangement. In TCRdb, the public reads were trimmed at Q25 with fastp and aligned with MiXCR, with productive beta chains retained. Entries that share a CDR3 protein sequence are merged under the most common genes and DNA. Here the V and J calls rest on TCRdb's processing, not on the authors' analysis. The sample table holds around 430,000 distinct CDR3 sequences, of which more than 15% were seen once. Over 1% of the sample goes to the ten largest clones. This clonotype has just one count. The specificity of this receptor is unknown. Base qualities were left out, and no much larger clone turns up one base away. Weak support is all one read offers.

The germline V and J ends show losses of 1 base and 1 base respectively, and no gene match explains 5 bases of the junction. Based on the germline V gene, the CDR1 and CDR2 sequences are SNHLY and FYNNEI. Spanning cysteine to phenylalanine, the CDR3 consists of 16 amino acids. The kept DNA is CDR3 alone, 48 bases in frame from the first base. This receptor chain uses TRBV2 and TRBJ2-3; 7 middle bases align to TRBD2. The specimen sequenced was blood, either unsorted or a sorted T cell fraction (not recorded which). The TCR originated in a male donor with ankylosing spondylitis. The DNA sequence is as follows: TGTGCCAGCAGTGAAGAGGCCCTAGCGGGCACAGATACGCAGTATTTT. The translation is CASSEEALAGTDTQYF.